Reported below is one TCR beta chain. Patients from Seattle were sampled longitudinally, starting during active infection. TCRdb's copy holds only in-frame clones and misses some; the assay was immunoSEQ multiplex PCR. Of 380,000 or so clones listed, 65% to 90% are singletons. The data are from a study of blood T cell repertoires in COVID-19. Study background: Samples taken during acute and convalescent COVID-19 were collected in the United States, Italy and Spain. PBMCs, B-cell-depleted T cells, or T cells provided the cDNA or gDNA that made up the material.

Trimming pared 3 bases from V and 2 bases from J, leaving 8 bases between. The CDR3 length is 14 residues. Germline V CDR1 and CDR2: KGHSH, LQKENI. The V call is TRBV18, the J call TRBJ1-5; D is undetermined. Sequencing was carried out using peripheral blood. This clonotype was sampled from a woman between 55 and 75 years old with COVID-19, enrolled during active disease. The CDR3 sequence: CASSPEVGNQPQHF. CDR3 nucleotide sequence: TGTGCCAGCTCACCTGAGGTAGGCAATCAGCCCCAGCATTTT.